A single T cell receptor (beta chain) is shown here with its context. Its recognized antigen is unknown. Library prep was done by the immunoSEQ multiplex PCR assay. For the multiplex PCR, a mixture combining 60 forward primers for TCR Vbeta segments and 13 reverse primers for TCR Jbeta segments was used. Amplification of the CDR3 region of rearranged TCR beta genes was performed with a multiplex PCR assay on genomic DNA. The Illumina HiSeq System was used to sequence the amplified TCR beta libraries as 87-base-pair reads. On the authors' methods: A later analysis tallied tens of millions of unique TCR beta chains across the 666 repertoires, and roughly 11 million of those chains were shared by two or more donors. Raw reads were error-corrected and collapsed into unique sequences by a nearest-neighbor algorithm in which closely related sequences were merged to remove PCR and sequencing errors. Alignment of CDR3 sequences to IMGT reference sequences was used to assign V, D and J gene segments. Each retained sequence needed at least a six-nucleotide match to both a V gene segment and a J gene segment. A rearrangement counted as productive if the CDR3 had no stop codons and remained in frame with V and J, and every other rearrangement counted as non-productive. Following IMGT convention, CDR3 was defined as the stretch from the second conserved V-encoded cysteine to the conserved J-encoded phenylalanine. Sequences without an unambiguous match to a single V gene segment were excluded from the earlier analysis of about 600 of the donors. In an earlier analysis of several hundred of the donors, V segments were called functional above 56.7% productive rearrangements and were called segregating when the between-donor standard deviation exceeded 5%. A statistical classification framework was built to diagnose cytomegalovirus status from the catalog of TCR beta chain sequences. A later analysis assigned V and J genes by comparing TCR nucleotide sequences with IMGT/GENE-DB human TR gene sequences. The TCRdist pipeline was used in a later analysis to assign CDR3 sequences and most-parsimonious VDJ recombination scenarios. A later analysis defined each TCR beta chain by its CDR3 amino acid sequence plus V-gene family, and excluded reads lacking a unique V-gene family. To address suspected cross-contamination and a sequencing artifact, a later analysis removed 592 highly shared, low-generation-probability nucleotide sequences. For each public chain, a later analysis derived a clonal expansion index from normalized ranks of inferred template counts within each repertoire. In a later analysis, generation probabilities were computed using a VDJ recombination model fitted to out-of-frame rearrangements, and the results were checked against IGoR. In a later analysis, hypergeometric tests were used to score TCR-TCR, TCR-HLA and TCR-CMV co-occurrence, with a repertoire-size bias correction applied to TCR pairs. In a later analysis, false discovery rates were estimated by permuting HLA or CMV assignments 20 times. In a later analysis, co-occurring TCRs were grouped with DBSCAN, and TCRdist sequence similarity was added when clustering was performed within HLA-allele-positive subsets. Repertoires with fewer than 30,000 or more than 120,000 public chains were left out of co-occurrence clustering, as were five repertoires with anomalous nucleotide sharing. The immuneACCESS repertoire file appears here via TCRdb, limited to in-frame rearrangements. These files lack a portion of the clones; in checked studies, under half of the deficit traces to unresolved V genes, and the cause of the others is not known. That table gives V, J and clone size, and the DNA gave D and trimming. The table of this sample itemizes 100,000 to 150,000 clones. Of the sample, around 2.7% is held by the ten largest clones.

The data derive from a study of cytomegalovirus exposure and HLA in healthy donors (dated by TCRdb to 2015 to 2018). General notes on the study: An earlier analysis of several hundred of the donors reported roughly 300 Gb of sequence data and some 120 million unique TCR beta sequences from about 179 million T cells. A later analysis re-examined previously published TCR beta repertoires from 600 to 700 donors and added high-resolution HLA genotyping to investigate patterns of TCR occurrence. Donor age, sex, ethnicity and CMV serostatus were collected together with the repertoire data. The number of donors typed differed by locus, with about 629-630 for A, B, C, DRB1 and DQB1, more than 500 for DQA1, about 610 for DPA1, and roughly 450 for DPB1. Across some 400 genotyped donors of the cohort, an average of approximately 240,000 unique TCR beta nucleotide sequences per donor were sequenced, and around 20% of those sequences were non-productive. The study aimed to test whether cataloging public T cell receptors could reveal signatures of past pathogen exposure. The T cell repertoires of around 670 subjects were profiled by immunosequencing and related to cytomegalovirus serostatus. Roughly 300 gigabases of sequencing data and approximately 80 million unique TCR sequences were included in an early release covering roughly 600 HLA-typed donors. All discovery cohort repertoires had been generated on a single sequencing platform. Among the 398 genotyped donors, approximately 81% belonged to the genetic ancestry cluster associated with self-reported Caucasian donors. HLA typing included class I and class II loci at four-digit resolution. An earlier analysis of some 500 of the donors applied high-throughput TCR beta sequencing to assess whether each TCR beta V gene segment acted as functional or pseudogenic. A later genetic analysis took genome-wide SNP genotypes for about three fifths of the 666 donors and used that subset as a discovery cohort. The study combined high-throughput TCR immunosequencing, statistical association of individual TCRs with disease status, and machine learning to predict cytomegalovirus infection status. Along with the approximately 670-subject first cohort, a separate validation cohort of over a hundred different subjects was used. Because of strong linkage in the cohort, roughly five DR-DQ haplotypes were treated as single units for association and clustering. Rather than using new phenotypic data, the later analysis identified candidate immune exposures from TCR beta sequences and from how often those sequences occurred across donors.

The CDR3 sequence holds 15 residues, the cysteine and phenylalanine included. Of the read, only the CDR3 DNA is kept; its 45 bases are in frame from base 1. The germline V gene sets CDR1 to MDHEN and CDR2 to SYDVKM. The germline ends are 13 bases apart after V is trimmed by 1 base and J by 3 bases. The cohort was made up of hundreds of healthy bone marrow donors. All cohort members were sampled while nominally healthy, although unrecorded immune exposures were likely present. The donor tested CMV seronegative, placing the donor among the 300 to 450 seronegative members of the cohort. A peripheral blood sample was provided by each donor, and peripheral blood mononuclear cells were used for TCR beta sequencing. The Qiagen DNeasy Blood Extraction Kit was used to extract genomic DNA from the blood cell samples. General conclusions and limits of the study: Because some donors lacked HLA typing at each locus, the association tests relied only on the typed subset. In a later analysis, the rate of TCR association differed among HLA loci, with DRB1 alleles having the most associated TCRs and HLA-C alleles having the fewest. A later genetic analysis reported fewer N-insertions in productive TCRs among donors in an Asian-associated ancestry cluster than the approximately 670-donor mean. It was suggested by the authors that the approach could potentially be generalized to other disease states and immunological phenotypes. Most TCR sequences were observed very rarely across donors, whereas some public TCRs were present in many individuals. A further reported finding was that TCR beta sequences accurately predicted the HLA-A and HLA-B alleles for most subjects in the first cohort. A few of the identified cytomegalovirus-associated TCR beta chains were confirmed in vitro to be specific for cytomegalovirus antigens. In an earlier analysis of approximately 590 of the donors, most TCR beta V segments were observed in productive rearrangements about 87% or about 30% of the time, broadly matching IMGT annotations. In this cohort, only TCR beta chains were sequenced, and detectable features were limited by the absence of alpha or paired-chain data. Linkage disequilibrium might explain the correlated functional status among segregating V segments, but an unknown experimental factor could not be excluded. In a later analysis, HLA-associated TCR beta chains were found to be more clonally expanded and to have lower generation probabilities than equally common non-associated chains. Because the 87-base-pair reads could not distinguish some IMGT-functional V segments, including TRBV6-2 and TRBV6-3, those segments were excluded. A cluster of highly shared sequence variants was judged likely to be a technical artifact of the sequencing pipeline. V-gene and J-gene trimming of TCR beta chains was associated with a missense DCLRE1C variant in a later genetic analysis, and the association was replicated in an independent cohort. A later analysis found that most CMV-associated TCR beta chains appeared HLA-restricted, with HLA associations seemingly driven largely by CMV exposure. Presence/absence analyses assumed roughly uniform sequencing depth across donors, an assumption that may not hold. The study gave a list of around 170 TCR beta chains associated with cytomegalovirus. Cytomegalovirus status was reported to be diagnosed by the classifier with high specificity and sensitivity in both the original and validation cohorts. CMV serostatus was the only immune exposure information available for the cohort. About 17 rarely observed V segments, including chromosome 9 orphons, were excluded from the earlier analysis of about 500 of the donors because counts were too low. Several of the top co-occurrence clusters appeared to be linked to parvovirus B19, influenza, CMV and Epstein-Barr virus, according to a later analysis. In a later analysis, 16,951 TCR beta sequences were associated with specific HLA alleles at a false discovery rate of 0.05. Assigning TCR associations to individual alleles was difficult when HLA alleles, especially DR and DQ, strongly co-occurred.

The chain links TRBV28 with TRBJ2-7; possibly the D gene is TRBD2, per 6 matching bases. The sample taken for sequencing was PBMCs. This clonotype was obtained from a man aged 25 to 40 in good health and CMV-seronegative. The CDR3 protein: CASSLLFGRGYEQYF. The nucleotide sequence reads as follows: TGTGCCAGCAGTTTATTGTTCGGGAGAGGCTACGAGCAGTACTTC.